The rows below give T cell receptor beta chains drawn from one sample of a study of cytomegalovirus exposure and HLA in healthy donors. The assay was immunoSEQ multiplex PCR, and TCRdb's table has in-frame clones only and misses some. The sample yields 120,000 to 150,000 clones, about 88% seen once. The sample consisted of PBMCs. These receptors originate from a woman between 18 and 30 years old in good health and CMV-seropositive. The CDR3 runs from the conserved cysteine through the conserved F or W. D genes are given only for firm matches. Where a row states a size, it is once, few, many or the class of an expanded clone; other rows omit it.

d_call clone_size j_call v_call cdr3_aa cdr3_nt
NA NA TRBJ1-2 TRBV9 CASSASGKDSNYGYTF TGTGCCAGCAGCGCCTCTGGTAAAGACAGTAACTATGGCTACACCTTC
TRBD1 NA TRBJ1-1 TRBV9 CASSKGIGQGAVEAFF TGTGCCAGCAGCAAGGGAATTGGACAGGGGGCTGTTGAAGCTTTCTTT
NA NA TRBJ2-1 TRBV6-1 CASRTPGFHNEQFF TGTGCCAGCAGGACCCCGGGGTTCCACAATGAGCAGTTCTTC
NA NA TRBJ2-1 TRBV6-1 CASFYRNEQFF TGTGCCAGCTTTTATCGCAATGAGCAGTTCTTC
TRBD2 NA TRBJ2-1 TRBV2 CATVSGTTNEQFF TGTGCCACCGTTTCGGGGACTACTAATGAGCAGTTCTTC
NA many TRBJ1-2 TRBV19 CASNTGLDGYTF TGTGCCAGTAATACAGGGCTCGATGGCTACACCTTC
TRBD1 NA TRBJ2-7 TRBV10-1 CASSPTGNPYEQYF TGCGCCAGCAGCCCGACAGGGAACCCCTACGAGCAGTACTTC
NA NA TRBJ2-7 TRBV5-1 CASSLAVGPYEQYF TGCGCCAGCAGCTTGGCCGTGGGGCCCTACGAGCAGTACTTC
TRBD2 NA TRBJ2-1 TRBV15 CATSNLRTSGYNEQFF TGTGCCACCAGCAACCTCCGGACTAGCGGCTACAATGAGCAGTTCTTC
NA few TRBJ2-3 TRBV29-1 CSSMRGAGRTDTQYF TGCAGCTCCATGAGGGGTGCCGGGAGAACAGATACGCAGTATTTT
TRBD1 NA TRBJ2-2 TRBV2 CASSHHEQGVTGELFF TGTGCCAGCAGCCACCACGAACAGGGGGTTACCGGGGAGCTGTTTTTT
TRBD1 NA TRBJ2-7 TRBV29-1 CSVSGTERPYEQYF TGCAGCGTCTCCGGGACAGAAAGACCCTACGAGCAGTACTTC
TRBD1 NA TRBJ1-2 TRBV5-6 CASSPPLDRDYGYTF TGTGCCAGCAGCCCACCGTTGGACAGGGACTATGGCTACACCTTC
TRBD2 NA TRBJ2-1 TRBV27 CASSFLLSGRAGEQFF TGTGCCAGCAGTTTCCTCCTTAGCGGGAGGGCCGGTGAGCAGTTCTTC
TRBD1 NA TRBJ2-7 TRBV2 CASRGTEVYEQYF TGTGCCAGCAGAGGGACAGAAGTCTACGAGCAGTACTTC
NA NA TRBJ2-5 TRBV5-1 CASSLAASRETQYF TGCGCCAGCAGCTTGGCTGCCTCCAGGGAGACCCAGTACTTC
NA NA TRBJ2-7 TRBV4-1 CASSQASEQYF TGCGCCAGCAGCCAGGCAAGCGAGCAGTACTTC
TRBD1 NA TRBJ1-1 TRBV6-1 CASSENRGTEAFF TGTGCCAGCAGTGAAAACAGGGGGACTGAAGCTTTCTTT
TRBD2 once TRBJ2-5 TRBV5-1 CASSPTSGSGIETQYF TGCGCCAGCAGCCCAACTAGCGGGAGCGGGATAGAGACCCAGTACTTC
NA NA TRBJ1-2 TRBV5-4 CASHELGEVSNYGYTF TGTGCCAGCCACGAACTTGGAGAAGTCTCTAACTATGGCTACACCTTC
NA NA TRBJ2-7 TRBV9 CASSVAGLDEQYF TGTGCCAGCAGCGTAGCTGGACTGGACGAGCAGTACTTC
NA NA TRBJ1-2 TRBV29-1 CSVEDREGRNYGYTF TGCAGCGTTGAAGACAGGGAGGGACGTAACTATGGCTACACCTTC
TRBD2 NA TRBJ2-5 TRBV19 CASNLKARGSQETQYF TGTGCCAGTAATCTTAAGGCGCGGGGGTCACAAGAGACCCAGTACTTC
TRBD2 once TRBJ2-1 TRBV7-2 CASSPFGLAGVSEQFF TGTGCCAGCAGCCCTTTCGGACTAGCGGGAGTGAGTGAGCAGTTCTTC
TRBD2 NA TRBJ2-1 TRBV29-1 CSVASGLEYNEQFF TGCAGCGTAGCATCCGGACTAGAGTACAATGAGCAGTTCTTC
NA NA TRBJ1-1 TRBV11-3 CASSSKRGTEAFF TGTGCCAGCAGCTCAAAACGGGGGACTGAAGCTTTCTTT
TRBD1 NA TRBJ2-3 TRBV5-1 CASSLRTGDRTDTQYF TGCGCCAGCAGCCTACGGACAGGGGACCGCACAGATACGCAGTATTTT
TRBD1 NA TRBJ2-6 TRBV7-3 CASSGSPGQSSGANVLTF TGTGCCAGCAGCGGCAGTCCGGGACAGAGCTCTGGGGCCAACGTCCTGACTTTC
TRBD1 NA TRBJ2-1 TRBV19 CASSRDRVYNEQFF TGTGCCAGTAGTCGGGACAGGGTATACAATGAGCAGTTCTTC
TRBD2 many TRBJ2-5 TRBV7-9 CASSLGGSGSMKTQYF TGTGCCAGCAGCTTAGGCGGTAGCGGGAGTATGAAGACCCAGTACTTC
NA once TRBJ1-1 TRBV5-1 CASSLEQGRTEAFF TGCGCCAGCAGCTTGGAGCAGGGTAGAACTGAAGCTTTCTTT
TRBD1 NA TRBJ1-1 TRBV29-1 CSVEDHRGLTEAFF TGCAGCGTTGAAGATCACAGGGGGCTTACTGAAGCTTTCTTT
TRBD2 NA TRBJ2-1 TRBV30 CAWRVVGLAANEQFF TGTGCCTGGAGGGTCGTAGGACTAGCCGCCAATGAGCAGTTCTTC
NA NA TRBJ2-3 TRBV5-1 CASQRSGRTSTDTQYF TGCGCCAGTCAACGATCCGGCCGGACTAGCACAGATACGCAGTATTTT
NA once TRBJ2-7 TRBV28 CASSRGLGEQYF TGTGCCAGCAGCCGCGGACTGGGGGAGCAGTACTTC
NA NA TRBJ1-2 TRBV5-1 CASSLEVGSGYTF TGCGCCAGCAGCTTGGAAGTAGGGAGTGGCTACACCTTC
NA NA TRBJ1-2 TRBV30 CAWSPQGWQGYTF TGTGCCTGGAGTCCCCAGGGGTGGCAAGGCTACACCTTC
NA NA TRBJ2-7 TRBV5-1 CASSASQGPYEQYF TGCGCCAGCAGTGCATCCCAGGGCCCCTACGAGCAGTACTTC
NA NA TRBJ2-5 TRBV15 CATSTGDVEETQYF TGTGCCACCAGCACAGGGGACGTAGAAGAGACCCAGTACTTC
TRBD1 NA TRBJ1-2 TRBV27 CASSSFRADRDSYGYTF TGTGCCAGCAGTTCCTTTCGGGCGGACAGGGACAGCTATGGCTACACCTTC
TRBD1 once TRBJ1-2 TRBV6-5 CASSYSRAGGDGYTF TGTGCCAGCAGTTACTCGAGGGCAGGGGGCGATGGCTACACCTTC
TRBD2 few TRBJ2-7 TRBV19 CASSIGGGRYEQYF TGTGCCAGTAGTATAGGCGGCGGGAGATACGAGCAGTACTTC
TRBD1 NA TRBJ2-3 TRBV30 CAWTPGTGISDTQYF TGTGCCTGGACTCCCGGGACAGGGATTTCAGATACGCAGTATTTT
NA NA TRBJ2-5 TRBV7-2 CASSLFRGRETQYF TGTGCCAGCAGCTTATTTAGGGGTCGGGAGACCCAGTACTTC
NA NA TRBJ2-3 TRBV30 CAWSDSRTDTQYF TGTGCCTGGAGTGACTCCCGCACAGATACGCAGTATTTT
TRBD2 NA TRBJ2-3 TRBV5-6 CASSLTSVTDTQYF TGTGCCAGCAGCTTGACTAGCGTCACAGATACGCAGTATTTT
TRBD2 NA TRBJ2-3 TRBV30 CAWRLAVPTDTQYF TGTGCCTGGAGACTAGCGGTCCCCACAGATACGCAGTATTTT
TRBD2 NA TRBJ2-2 TRBV5-1 CASSLNSGSGTGELFF TGCGCCAGCAGCTTGAATAGCGGGAGTGGAACCGGGGAGCTGTTTTTT
TRBD1 NA TRBJ1-2 TRBV5-6 CASSPRGYGYTF TGTGCCAGCAGCCCCAGGGGGTATGGCTACACCTTC
NA NA TRBJ1-2 TRBV7-2 CASSLVGTGQNGYTF TGTGCCAGCAGCTTAGTTGGTACAGGTCAGAATGGCTACACCTTC
NA NA TRBJ1-2 TRBV4-2 CASSQELPGATGYTF TGTGCCAGCAGCCAAGAACTCCCAGGGGCCACGGGCTACACCTTC
TRBD1 once TRBJ2-3 TRBV28 CASSLEQGRADTQYF TGTGCCAGCAGTTTAGAACAGGGGCGTGCAGATACGCAGTATTTT
TRBD1 NA TRBJ1-1 TRBV11-3 CASSVQGPLNTEAFF TGTGCCAGCAGCGTACAGGGGCCGCTTAACACTGAAGCTTTCTTT
TRBD1 NA TRBJ2-6 TRBV9 CASSLHSGTGQSGANVLTF TGTGCCAGCAGCCTACATTCCGGGACAGGACAATCTGGGGCCAACGTCCTGACTTTC